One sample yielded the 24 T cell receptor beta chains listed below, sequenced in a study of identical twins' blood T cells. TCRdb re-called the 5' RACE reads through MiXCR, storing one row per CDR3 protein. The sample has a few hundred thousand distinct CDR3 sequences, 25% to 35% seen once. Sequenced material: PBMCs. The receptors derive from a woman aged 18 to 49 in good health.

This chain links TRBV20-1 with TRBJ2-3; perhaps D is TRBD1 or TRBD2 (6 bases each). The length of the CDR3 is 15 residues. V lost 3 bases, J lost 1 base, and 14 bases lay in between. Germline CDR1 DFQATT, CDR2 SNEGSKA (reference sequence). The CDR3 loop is CSASRAEGGTDTQYF. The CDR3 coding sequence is TGCAGTGCTAGCCGGGCGGAGGGGGGCACAGATACGCAGTATTTT.

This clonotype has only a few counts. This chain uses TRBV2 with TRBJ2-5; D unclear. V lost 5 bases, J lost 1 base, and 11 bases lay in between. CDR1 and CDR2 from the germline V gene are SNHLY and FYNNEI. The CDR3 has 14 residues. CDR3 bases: TGTGCCAGCAGTTCTGACGGATCCCAAGAGACCCAGTACTTC. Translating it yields CASSSDGSQETQYF.

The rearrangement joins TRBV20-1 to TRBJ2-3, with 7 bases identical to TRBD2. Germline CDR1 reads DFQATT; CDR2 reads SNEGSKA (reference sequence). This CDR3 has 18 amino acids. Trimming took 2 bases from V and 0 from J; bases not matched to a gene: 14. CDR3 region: CSARPSGTALTSTDTQYF. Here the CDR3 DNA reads TGCAGTGCTAGACCCAGCGGGACGGCCCTGACTAGCACAGATACGCAGTATTTT.

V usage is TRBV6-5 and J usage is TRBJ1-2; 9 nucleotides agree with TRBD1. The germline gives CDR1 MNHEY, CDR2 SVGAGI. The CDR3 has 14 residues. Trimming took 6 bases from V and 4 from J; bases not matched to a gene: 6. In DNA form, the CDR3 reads TGTGCCAGCAGCCCCGGGACAGGGACCTATGGCTACACCTTC. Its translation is CASSPGTGTYGYTF.

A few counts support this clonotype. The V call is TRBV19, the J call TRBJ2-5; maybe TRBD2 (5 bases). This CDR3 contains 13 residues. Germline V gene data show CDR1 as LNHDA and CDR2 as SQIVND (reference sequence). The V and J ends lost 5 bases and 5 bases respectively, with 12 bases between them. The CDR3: CASSLLDTETQYF. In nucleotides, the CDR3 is TGTGCCAGTAGTCTACTAGATACGGAGACCCAGTACTTC.

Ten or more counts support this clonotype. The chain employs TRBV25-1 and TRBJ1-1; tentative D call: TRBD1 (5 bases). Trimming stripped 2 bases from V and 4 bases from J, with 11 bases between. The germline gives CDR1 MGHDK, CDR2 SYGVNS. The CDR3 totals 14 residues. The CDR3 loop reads CASSEGTWITEAFF. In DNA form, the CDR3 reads TGTGCCAGCAGTGAAGGGACTTGGATCACTGAAGCTTTCTTT.

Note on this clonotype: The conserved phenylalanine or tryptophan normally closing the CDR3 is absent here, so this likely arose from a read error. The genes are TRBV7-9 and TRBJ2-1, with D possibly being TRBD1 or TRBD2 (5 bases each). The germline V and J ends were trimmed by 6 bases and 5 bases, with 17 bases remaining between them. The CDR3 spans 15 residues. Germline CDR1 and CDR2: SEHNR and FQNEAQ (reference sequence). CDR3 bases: TGTGCCAGCAGTCAAATATATCGGGGCAACAATGAGCAGTTCTTA. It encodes CASSQIYRGNNEQFL.

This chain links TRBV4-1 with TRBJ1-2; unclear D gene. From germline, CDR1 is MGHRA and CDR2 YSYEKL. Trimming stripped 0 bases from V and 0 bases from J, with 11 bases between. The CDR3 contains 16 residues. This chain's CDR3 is CASSQEREQTNYGYTF. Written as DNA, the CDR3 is TGCGCCAGCAGCCAAGAACGGGAGCAGACTAACTATGGCTACACCTTC.

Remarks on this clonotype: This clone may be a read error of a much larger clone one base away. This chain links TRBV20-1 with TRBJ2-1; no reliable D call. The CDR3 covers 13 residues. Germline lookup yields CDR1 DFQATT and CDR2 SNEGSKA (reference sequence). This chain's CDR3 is CGAKKSVINEQFF. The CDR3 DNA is TGCGGTGCAAAGAAATCGGTAATCAATGAGCAGTTCTTC.

CDR3 in DNA: TGTGCCAGCAGCGACCGGACAGGAGGAGCCAAAAACATTCAGTACTTC. Protein: CASSDRTGGAKNIQYF. This chain connects TRBV11-3 to TRBJ2-4; 7 positions agree with TRBD1. Trimming at V came to 5 bases and at J to 0 bases, leaving 7 bases not matched to a gene. Germline CDR1 reads SGHNT; CDR2 reads YENEEA. This CDR3 is 16 amino acids long. The full variable domain, rest sourced from reference TRBV11-3 and TRBJ2-4, is EAGVVQSPRYKIIEKKQPVAFWCNPISGHNTLYWYLQNLGQGPELLIRYENEEAVDDSQLPKDRFSAERLKGVDSTLKIQPAELGDSAVYLCASSDRTGGAKNIQYFGAGTRLSVL.

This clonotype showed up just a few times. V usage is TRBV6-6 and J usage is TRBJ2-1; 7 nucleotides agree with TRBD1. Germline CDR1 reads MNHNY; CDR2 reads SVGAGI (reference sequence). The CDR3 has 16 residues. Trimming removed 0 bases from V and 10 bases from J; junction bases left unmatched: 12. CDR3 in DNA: TGTGCCAGCAGTTACTCGCTAAGGGGGCCTCAGGGGGAGCAGTTCTTC. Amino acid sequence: CASSYSLRGPQGEQFF.

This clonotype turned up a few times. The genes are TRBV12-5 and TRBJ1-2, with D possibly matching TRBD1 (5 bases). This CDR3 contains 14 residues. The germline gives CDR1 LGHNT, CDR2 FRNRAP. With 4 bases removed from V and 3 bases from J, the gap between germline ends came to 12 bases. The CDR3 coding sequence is TGTGCTAGTGGTTCCGACCTGACAGACTATGGCTACACCTTC. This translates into CASGSDLTDYGYTF. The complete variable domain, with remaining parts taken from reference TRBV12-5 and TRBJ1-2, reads DARVTQTPRHKVTEMGQEVTMRCQPILGHNTVFWYRQTMMQGLELLAYFRNRAPLDDSGMPKDRFSAEMPDATLATLKIQPSEPRDSAVYFCASGSDLTDYGYTFGSGTRLTVV.

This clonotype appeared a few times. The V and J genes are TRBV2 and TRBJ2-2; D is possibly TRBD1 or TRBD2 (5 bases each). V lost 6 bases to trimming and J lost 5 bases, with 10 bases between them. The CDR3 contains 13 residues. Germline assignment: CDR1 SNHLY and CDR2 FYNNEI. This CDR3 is CASRPGQTGELFF. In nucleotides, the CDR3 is TGTGCCAGCAGACCGGGGCAAACCGGGGAGCTGTTTTTT. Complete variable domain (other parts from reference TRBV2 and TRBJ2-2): EPEVTQTPSHQVTQMGQEVILRCVPISNHLYFYWYRQILGQKVEFLVSFYNNEISEKSEIFDDQFSVERPDGSNFTLKIRSTKLEDSAMYFCASRPGQTGELFFGEGSRLTVL.

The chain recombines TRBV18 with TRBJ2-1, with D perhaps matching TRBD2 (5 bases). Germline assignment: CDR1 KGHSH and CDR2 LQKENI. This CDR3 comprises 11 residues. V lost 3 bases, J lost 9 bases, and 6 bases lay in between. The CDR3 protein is CASSPAGEQFF. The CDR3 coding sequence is TGTGCCAGCTCACCTGCGGGTGAGCAGTTCTTC.

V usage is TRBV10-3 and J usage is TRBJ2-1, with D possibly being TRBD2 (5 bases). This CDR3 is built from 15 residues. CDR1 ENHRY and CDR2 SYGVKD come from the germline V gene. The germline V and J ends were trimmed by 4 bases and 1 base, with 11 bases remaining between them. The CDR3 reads CAISGSSWSYNEQFF. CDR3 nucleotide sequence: TGTGCCATCAGTGGATCTAGCTGGTCCTACAATGAGCAGTTCTTC.

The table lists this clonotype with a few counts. CDR3 DNA sequence: TGCAGTGCTAGACATGGCGAGCAGTACTTC. Translated, it gives CSARHGEQYF. The chain is built from TRBV20-1 and TRBJ2-7; D gene uncertain. CDR1 and CDR2 (germline): DFQATT, SNEGSKA (reference sequence). The V end was cut by 2 bases, the J end by 6 bases, with 5 bases between. The CDR3 loop spans 10 amino acids.

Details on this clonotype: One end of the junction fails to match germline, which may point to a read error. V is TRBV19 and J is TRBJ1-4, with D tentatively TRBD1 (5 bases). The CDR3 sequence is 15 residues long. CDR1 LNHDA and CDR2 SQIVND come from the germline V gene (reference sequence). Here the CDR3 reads CASNPPGRPNGKLFF. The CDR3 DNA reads TGTGCCAGTAACCCCCCGGGACGGCCGAATGGAAAACTGTTTTTT. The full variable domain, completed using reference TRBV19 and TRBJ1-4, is DGGITQSPKYLFRKEGQNVTLSCEQNLNHDAMYWYRQDPGQGLRLIYYSQIVNDFQKGDIAEGYSVSREKKESFPLTVTSAQKNPTAFYLCASNPPGRPNGKLFFGSGTQLSVL.

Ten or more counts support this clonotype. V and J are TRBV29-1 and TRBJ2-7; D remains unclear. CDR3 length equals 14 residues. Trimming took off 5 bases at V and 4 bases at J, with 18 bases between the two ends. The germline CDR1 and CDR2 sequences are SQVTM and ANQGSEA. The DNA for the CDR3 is TGCAGCGTTACTAAGGGCCTAGGGTCTTACGAGCAGTACTTC. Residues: CSVTKGLGSYEQYF.

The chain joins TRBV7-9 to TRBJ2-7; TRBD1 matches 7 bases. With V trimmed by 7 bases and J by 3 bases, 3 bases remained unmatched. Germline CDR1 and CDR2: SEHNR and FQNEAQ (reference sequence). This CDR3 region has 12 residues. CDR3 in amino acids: CASIGQDYEQYF. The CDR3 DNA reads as TGTGCCAGCATTGGACAGGACTACGAGCAGTACTTC.

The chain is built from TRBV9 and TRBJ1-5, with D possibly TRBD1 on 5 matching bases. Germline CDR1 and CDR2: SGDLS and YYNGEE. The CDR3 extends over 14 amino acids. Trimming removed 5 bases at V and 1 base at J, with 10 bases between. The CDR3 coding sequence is TGTGCCAGCAGTGCTGACAGCAGCAATCAGCCCCAGCATTTT. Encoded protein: CASSADSSNQPQHF. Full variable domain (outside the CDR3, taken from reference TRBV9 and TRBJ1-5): DSGVTQTPKHLITATGQRVTLRCSPRSGDLSVYWYQQSLDQGLQFLIQYYNGEERAKGNILERFSAQQFPDLHSELNLSSLELGDSALYFCASSADSSNQPQHFGDGTRLSIL.

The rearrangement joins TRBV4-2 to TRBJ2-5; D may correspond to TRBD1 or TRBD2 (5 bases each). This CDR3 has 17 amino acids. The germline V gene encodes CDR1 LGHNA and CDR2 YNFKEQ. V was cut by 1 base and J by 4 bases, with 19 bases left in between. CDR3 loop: CASSQAIPRLRGETQYF. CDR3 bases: TGTGCCAGCAGCCAAGCAATACCGCGACTAAGGGGAGAGACCCAGTACTTC.

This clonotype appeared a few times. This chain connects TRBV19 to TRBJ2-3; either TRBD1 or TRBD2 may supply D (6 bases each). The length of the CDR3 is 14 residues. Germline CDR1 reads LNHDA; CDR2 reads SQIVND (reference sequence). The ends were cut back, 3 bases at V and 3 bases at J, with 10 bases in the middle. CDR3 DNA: TGTGCCAGTAGTATGGCGGGACAAACAGATACGCAGTATTTT. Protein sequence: CASSMAGQTDTQYF.

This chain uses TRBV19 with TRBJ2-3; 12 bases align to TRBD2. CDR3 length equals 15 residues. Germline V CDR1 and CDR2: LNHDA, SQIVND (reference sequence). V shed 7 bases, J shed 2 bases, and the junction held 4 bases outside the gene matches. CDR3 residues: CASTGLAGNTDTQYF. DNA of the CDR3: TGTGCCAGTACCGGACTAGCGGGAAACACAGATACGCAGTATTTT.

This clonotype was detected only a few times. The CDR3 DNA reads TGTGCCAGCAGCTTAGGGACAATAGGGAGCAATCAGCCCCAGCATTTT. Its translation: CASSLGTIGSNQPQHF. The V gene is TRBV11-2, the J gene TRBJ1-5, with TRBD1 as a possible D gene (5 bases). V lost 1 base, J lost 1 base, and 11 bases lay in between. Germline V gene lookup returns CDR1 SGHAT and CDR2 FQNNGV. This CDR3 spans 16 amino acids.